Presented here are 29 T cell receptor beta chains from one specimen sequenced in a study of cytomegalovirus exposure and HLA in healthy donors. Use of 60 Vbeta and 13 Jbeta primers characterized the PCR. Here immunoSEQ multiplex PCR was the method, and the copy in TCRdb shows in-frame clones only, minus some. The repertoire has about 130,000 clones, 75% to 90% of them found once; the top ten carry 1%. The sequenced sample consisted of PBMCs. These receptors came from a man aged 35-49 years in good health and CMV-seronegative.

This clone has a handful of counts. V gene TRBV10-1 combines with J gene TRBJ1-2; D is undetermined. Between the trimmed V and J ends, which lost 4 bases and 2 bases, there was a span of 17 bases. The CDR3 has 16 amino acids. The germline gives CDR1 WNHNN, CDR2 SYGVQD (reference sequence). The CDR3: CASSVVQCGGNYGYTF. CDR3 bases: TGCGCCAGCAGTGTGGTCCAGTGCGGAGGAAACTATGGCTACACCTTC.

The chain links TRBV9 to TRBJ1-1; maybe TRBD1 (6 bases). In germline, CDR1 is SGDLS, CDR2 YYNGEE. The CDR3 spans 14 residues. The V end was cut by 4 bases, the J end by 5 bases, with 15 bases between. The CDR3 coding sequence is TGTGCCAGCAGCCCACAGACAGGCCGGACTGAAGCTTTCTTT. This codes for CASSPQTGRTEAFF. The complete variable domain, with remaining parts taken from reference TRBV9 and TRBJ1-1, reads DSGVTQTPKHLITATGQRVTLRCSPRSGDLSVYWYQQSLDQGLQFLIQYYNGEERAKGNILERFSAQQFPDLHSELNLSSLELGDSALYFCASSPQTGRTEAFFGQGTRLTVV.

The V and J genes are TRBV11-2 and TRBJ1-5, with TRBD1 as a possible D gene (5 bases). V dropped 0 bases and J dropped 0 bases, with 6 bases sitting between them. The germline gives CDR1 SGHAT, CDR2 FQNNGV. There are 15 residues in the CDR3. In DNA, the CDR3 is TGTGCCAGCAGCTTAGAGGGGGGTAGCAATCAGCCCCAGCATTTT. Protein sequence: CASSLEGGSNQPQHF.

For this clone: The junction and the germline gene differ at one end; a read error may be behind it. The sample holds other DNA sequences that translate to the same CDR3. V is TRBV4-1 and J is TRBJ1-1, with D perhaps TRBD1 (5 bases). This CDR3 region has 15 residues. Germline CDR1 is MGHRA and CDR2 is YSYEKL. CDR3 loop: CASSQVDRKYTEAFF. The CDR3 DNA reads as TGCGCCAGCAGCCAAGTAGACAGAAAGTACACTGAAGCTTTCTTC.

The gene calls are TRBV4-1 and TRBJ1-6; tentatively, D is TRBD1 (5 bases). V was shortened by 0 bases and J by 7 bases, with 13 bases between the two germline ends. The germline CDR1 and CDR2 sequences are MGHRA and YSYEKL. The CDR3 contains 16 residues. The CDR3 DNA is TGCGCCAGCAGCCAAGATAGCGGCGGGGGGAATTCACCCCTCCACTTT. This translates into CASSQDSGGGNSPLHF.

The CDR3 region is CASSLAADTQYF. The CDR3 nucleotides read TGTGCCAGCAGCTTAGCGGCAGATACGCAGTATTTT. V usage is TRBV11-3 and J usage is TRBJ2-3, with D hard to call. This CDR3 region has 12 residues. V lost 1 base to trimming and J lost 4 bases, with 3 bases between them. Per germline, CDR1 SGHNT and CDR2 YENEEA.

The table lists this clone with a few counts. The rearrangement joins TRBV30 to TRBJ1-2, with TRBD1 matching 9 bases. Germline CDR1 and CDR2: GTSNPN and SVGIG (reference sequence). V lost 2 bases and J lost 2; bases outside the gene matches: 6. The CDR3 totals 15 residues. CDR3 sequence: CAWSRSTGGNYGYTF. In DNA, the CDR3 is TGTGCCTGGAGTCGTTCGACAGGGGGGAACTATGGCTACACCTTC.

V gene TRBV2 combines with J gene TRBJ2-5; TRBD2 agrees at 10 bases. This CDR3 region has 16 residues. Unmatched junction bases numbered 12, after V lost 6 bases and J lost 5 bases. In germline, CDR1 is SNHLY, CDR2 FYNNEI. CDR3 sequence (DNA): TGTGCCAGCAGCGTCGACAGCGGGGGGGCTGCGGAGACCCAGTACTTC. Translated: CASSVDSGGAAETQYF.

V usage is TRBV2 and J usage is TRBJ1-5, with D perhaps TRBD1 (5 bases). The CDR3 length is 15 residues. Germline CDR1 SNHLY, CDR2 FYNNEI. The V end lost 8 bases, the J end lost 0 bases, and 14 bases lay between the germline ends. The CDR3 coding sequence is TGTGCCAGCGGGGGGGACCCCTATAGCAATCAGCCCCAGCATTTT. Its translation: CASGGDPYSNQPQHF.

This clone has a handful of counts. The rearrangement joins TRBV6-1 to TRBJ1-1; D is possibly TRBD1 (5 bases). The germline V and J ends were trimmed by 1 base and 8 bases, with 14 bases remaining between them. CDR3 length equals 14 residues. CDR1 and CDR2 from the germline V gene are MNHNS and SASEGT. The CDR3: CASSEGGGTLEAFF. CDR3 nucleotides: TGTGCCAGCAGTGAAGGGGGGGGGACCTTGGAAGCTTTCTTT.

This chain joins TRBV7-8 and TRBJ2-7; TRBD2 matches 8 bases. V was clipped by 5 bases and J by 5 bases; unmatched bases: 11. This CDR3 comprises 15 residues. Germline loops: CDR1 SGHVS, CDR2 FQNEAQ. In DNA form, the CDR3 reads TGTGCCAGCAGCCCAGGGACTAGTTGGAAGGACGAGCAGTACTTC. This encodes CASSPGTSWKDEQYF.

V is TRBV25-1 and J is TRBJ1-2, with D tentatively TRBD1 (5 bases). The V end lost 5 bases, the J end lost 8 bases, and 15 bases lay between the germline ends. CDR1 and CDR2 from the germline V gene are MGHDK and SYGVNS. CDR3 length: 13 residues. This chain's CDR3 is CASSHNRKKGYTF. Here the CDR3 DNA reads TGTGCCAGCAGTCATAACAGGAAGAAGGGCTACACCTTC.

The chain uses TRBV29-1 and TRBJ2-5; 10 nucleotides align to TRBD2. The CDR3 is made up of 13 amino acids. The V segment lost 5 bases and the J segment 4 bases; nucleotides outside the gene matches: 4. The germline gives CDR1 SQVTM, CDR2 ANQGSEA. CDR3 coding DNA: TGCAGCGTTTCTAGCGGGAGTGTAGAGACCCAGTACTTC. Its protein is CSVSSGSVETQYF.

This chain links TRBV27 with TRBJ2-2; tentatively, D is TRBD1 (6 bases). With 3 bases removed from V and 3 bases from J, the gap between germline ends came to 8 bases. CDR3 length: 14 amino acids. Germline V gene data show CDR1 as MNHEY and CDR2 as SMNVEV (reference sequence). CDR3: CASSFQGYTGELFF. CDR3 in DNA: TGTGCCAGCAGTTTCCAGGGGTACACCGGGGAGCTGTTTTTT.

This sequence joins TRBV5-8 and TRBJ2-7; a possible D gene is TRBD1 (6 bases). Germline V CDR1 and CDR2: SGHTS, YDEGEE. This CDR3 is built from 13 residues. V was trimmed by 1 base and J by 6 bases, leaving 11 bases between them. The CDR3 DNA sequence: TGTGCCAGCAGCTTGAGGGGGTTGGGCGAGCAGTACTTC. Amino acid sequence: CASSLRGLGEQYF.

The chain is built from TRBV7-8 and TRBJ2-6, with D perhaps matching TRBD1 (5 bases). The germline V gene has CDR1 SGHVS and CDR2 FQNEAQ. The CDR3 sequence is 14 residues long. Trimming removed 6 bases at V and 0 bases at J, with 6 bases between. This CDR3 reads CASRDSSGANVLTF. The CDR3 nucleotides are TGTGCCAGCAGAGACAGCTCTGGGGCCAACGTCCTGACTTTC.

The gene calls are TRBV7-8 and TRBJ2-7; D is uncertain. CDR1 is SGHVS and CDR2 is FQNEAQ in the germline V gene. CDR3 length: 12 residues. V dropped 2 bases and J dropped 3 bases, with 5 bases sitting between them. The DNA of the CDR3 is TGTGCCAGCAGCTTAACTAACTACGAGCAGTACTTC. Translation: CASSLTNYEQYF.

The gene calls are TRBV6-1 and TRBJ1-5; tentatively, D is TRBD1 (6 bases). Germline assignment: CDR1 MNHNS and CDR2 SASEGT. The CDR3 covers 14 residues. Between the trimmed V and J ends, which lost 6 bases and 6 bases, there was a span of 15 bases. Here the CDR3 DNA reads TGTGCCAGCAGGAGCGGGGGGGCAGGTCAGCCCCAGCATTTT. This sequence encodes CASRSGGAGQPQHF.

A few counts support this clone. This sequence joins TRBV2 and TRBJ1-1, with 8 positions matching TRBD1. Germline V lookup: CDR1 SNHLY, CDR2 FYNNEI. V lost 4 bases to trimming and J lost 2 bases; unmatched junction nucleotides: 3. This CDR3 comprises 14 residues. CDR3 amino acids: CASSGTGRNTEAFF. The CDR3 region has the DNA TGTGCCAGCAGTGGGACAGGGAGAAACACTGAAGCTTTCTTT.

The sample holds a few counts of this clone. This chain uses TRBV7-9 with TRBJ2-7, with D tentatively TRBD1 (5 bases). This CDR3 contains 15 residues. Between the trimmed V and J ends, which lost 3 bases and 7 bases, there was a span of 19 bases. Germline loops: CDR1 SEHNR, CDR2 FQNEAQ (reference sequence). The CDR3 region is CASSLRSGPIGEQYF. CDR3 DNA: TGTGCCAGCAGCTTGAGGTCAGGGCCGATTGGGGAGCAGTACTTC.

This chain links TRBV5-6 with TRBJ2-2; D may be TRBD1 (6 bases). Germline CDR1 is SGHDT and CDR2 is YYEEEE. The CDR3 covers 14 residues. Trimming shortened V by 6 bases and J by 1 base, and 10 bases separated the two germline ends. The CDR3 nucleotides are TGTGCCAGCAACCGGGACATGAACACCGGGGAGCTGTTTTTT. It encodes CASNRDMNTGELFF.

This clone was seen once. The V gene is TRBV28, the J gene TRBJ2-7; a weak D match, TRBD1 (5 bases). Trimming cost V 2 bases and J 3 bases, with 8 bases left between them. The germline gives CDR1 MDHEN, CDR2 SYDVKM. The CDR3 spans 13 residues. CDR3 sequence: CASSLGAHYEQYF. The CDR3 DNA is TGTGCCAGCAGTTTAGGGGCGCACTACGAGCAGTACTTC.

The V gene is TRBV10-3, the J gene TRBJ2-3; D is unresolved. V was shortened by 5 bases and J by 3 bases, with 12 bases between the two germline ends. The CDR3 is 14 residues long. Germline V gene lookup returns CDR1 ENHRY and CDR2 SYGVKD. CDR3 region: CAISSSRGTDTQYF. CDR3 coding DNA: TGTGCCATCAGTAGTAGCAGAGGAACAGATACGCAGTATTTT.

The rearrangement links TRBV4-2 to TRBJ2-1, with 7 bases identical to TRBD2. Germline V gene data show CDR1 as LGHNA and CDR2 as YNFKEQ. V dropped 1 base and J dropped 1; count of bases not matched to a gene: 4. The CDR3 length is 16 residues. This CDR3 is CASSQGSGKSYNEQFF. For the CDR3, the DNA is TGTGCCAGCAGCCAAGGGAGCGGGAAATCCTACAATGAGCAGTTCTTC.

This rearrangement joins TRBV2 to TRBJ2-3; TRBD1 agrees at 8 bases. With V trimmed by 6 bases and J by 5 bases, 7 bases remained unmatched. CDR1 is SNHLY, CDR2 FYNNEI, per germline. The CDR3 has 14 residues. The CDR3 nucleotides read TGTGCCAGCAGGGCGGACAGGGACAAAGATACGCAGTATTTT. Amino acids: CASRADRDKDTQYF.

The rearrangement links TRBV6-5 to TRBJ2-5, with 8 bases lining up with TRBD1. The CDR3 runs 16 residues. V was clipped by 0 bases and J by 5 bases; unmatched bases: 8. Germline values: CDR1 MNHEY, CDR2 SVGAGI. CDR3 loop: CASSYSGQGLKETQYF. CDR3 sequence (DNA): TGTGCCAGCAGTTACTCCGGACAGGGATTGAAGGAGACCCAGTACTTC.

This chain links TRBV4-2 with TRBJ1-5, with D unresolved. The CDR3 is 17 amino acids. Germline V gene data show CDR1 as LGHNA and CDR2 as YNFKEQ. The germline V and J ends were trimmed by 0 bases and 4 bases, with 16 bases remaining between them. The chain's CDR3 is CASSQDAWEGVNQPQHF. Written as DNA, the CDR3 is TGTGCCAGCAGCCAAGACGCGTGGGAGGGAGTGAATCAGCCCCAGCATTTT.

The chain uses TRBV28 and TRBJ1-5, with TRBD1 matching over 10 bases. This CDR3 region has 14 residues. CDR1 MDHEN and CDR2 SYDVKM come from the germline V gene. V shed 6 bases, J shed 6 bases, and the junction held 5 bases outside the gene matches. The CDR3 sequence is CASSRDRGSQPQHF. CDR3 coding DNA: TGTGCCAGCAGCCGGGACAGGGGAAGTCAGCCCCAGCATTTT.

The CDR3 DNA reads TGTGCCAGCAGTGAATTCACTGACTTTCGCAATGAGCAGTTCTTC. This sequence encodes CASSEFTDFRNEQFF. The chain couples TRBV6-1 to TRBJ2-1; D uncertain. This CDR3 is built from 15 residues. CDR1 MNHNS and CDR2 SASEGT come from the germline V gene. Between the trimmed V and J ends, which lost 2 bases and 6 bases, there was a span of 14 bases.